These 25 T cell receptor beta chains were sequenced from one sample in a study of glioma-infiltrating T cells after dendritic cell vaccination. Using immunoSEQ multiplex PCR, the repertoire was profiled, and TCRdb retains in-frame clones only, with some absent. The data contain roughly 83,000 clones, about nine tenths of them seen just once; the ten biggest clones take up around 14%. This specimen consisted of blood, obtained before dendritic cell vaccination. The receptors derive from a human donor with glioblastoma.

The CDR3 loop reads CASRSLAGGQDTQYF. CDR3 coding DNA: TGTGCCAGCAGGAGTCTAGCGGGGGGGCAAGATACGCAGTATTTT. The chain links TRBV7-2 to TRBJ2-3, with 12 bases matching TRBD2. Germline CDR1 reads SGHTA; CDR2 reads FQGNSA. The J segment lost 5 bases and the V segment lost 6 bases, leaving 6 bases of the junction unmatched. The CDR3 has 15 residues.

This clone was seen more than once but under ten times. The rearrangement links TRBV4-1 to TRBJ1-3, with unresolved D. V shed 0 bases and J shed 2 bases, with 20 bases lying between them. The CDR3 sequence is 19 residues long. Germline-derived CDR1 and CDR2 are MGHRA and YSYEKL. CDR3 in DNA: TGCGCCAGCAGCCAAGAATCCCTCGAGGAGTCGATGGCTGGAAACACCATATATTTT. Translation gives CASSQESLEESMAGNTIYF.

V and J are TRBV7-3 and TRBJ2-1, with 7 bases aligning to TRBD2. V shed 2 bases and J 4 bases; nucleotides not matched to a gene: 11. This CDR3 has 17 residues. In germline, CDR1 is SGHTA, CDR2 FQGTGA. The CDR3 sequence: CASSLGMGGSWYNEQFF. The CDR3 nucleotides read TGTGCCAGCAGCTTAGGGATGGGCGGGAGTTGGTACAATGAGCAGTTCTTC.

The chain couples TRBV7-9 to TRBJ2-5, with 10 bases that match TRBD1. V dropped 6 bases and J dropped 5; count of bases not matched to a gene: 3. CDR3 size: 13 residues. The germline CDR1 and CDR2 sequences are SEHNR and FQNEAQ (reference sequence). The CDR3 DNA is TGTGCCAGCAGTGACAGGGGGCGTGAGACCCAGTACTTC. It specifies CASSDRGRETQYF.

The V and J genes are TRBV6-5 and TRBJ2-2; 9 bases map to TRBD1. The germline gives CDR1 MNHEY, CDR2 SVGAGI. V lost 6 bases, J lost 4 bases, and 6 bases stayed unmatched. CDR3 length: 15 amino acids. CDR3: CASRSTGGSTGELFF. Here the CDR3 DNA reads TGTGCCAGCAGGTCGACAGGGGGTAGCACCGGGGAGCTGTTTTTT.

This clone was counted ten times or more. V gene TRBV7-7 combines with J gene TRBJ2-7; D is undetermined. Germline V lookup: CDR1 SSHAT, CDR2 FNYEAQ (reference sequence). The CDR3 has 13 amino acids. V dropped 5 bases and J dropped 4 bases, with 12 bases sitting between them. The CDR3 is CASSPGDIYEQYF. CDR3 nucleotide sequence: TGTGCCAGCAGCCCCGGTGACATTTACGAGCAGTACTTC.

The CDR3 DNA sequence: TGTGCCAGCAGCCCCCGACTCCTCCAAGAGACCCAGTACTTC. It yields the protein CASSPRLLQETQYF. The rearrangement links TRBV9 to TRBJ2-5; D remains unclear. CDR3 length equals 14 residues. V lost 4 bases and J 1 base, leaving 11 bases between the germline ends. CDR1 SGDLS and CDR2 YYNGEE come from the germline V gene. Filled out from reference TRBV9 and TRBJ2-5, the complete variable domain reads DSGVTQTPKHLITATGQRVTLRCSPRSGDLSVYWYQQSLDQGLQFLIQYYNGEERAKGNILERFSAQQFPDLHSELNLSSLELGDSALYFCASSPRLLQETQYFGPGTRLLVL.

The chain carries TRBV19 and TRBJ2-3, with a weak D call TRBD1 (5 bases). This CDR3 is built from 14 residues. V lost 3 bases and J 2 bases, leaving 9 bases between the germline ends. Germline CDR1 reads LNHDA; CDR2 reads SQIVND (reference sequence). CDR3 nucleotides: TGTGCCAGTAGTATGGCGACAGTCACAGATACGCAGTATTTT. Translated, it gives CASSMATVTDTQYF.

The V call is TRBV19, the J call TRBJ2-3; 9 positions match TRBD1. The CDR3 covers 19 residues. V gave up 5 bases and J gave up 0 bases; unmatched junction bases: 15. CDR1 is LNHDA and CDR2 is SQIVND in the germline V gene (reference sequence). The CDR3, as DNA: TGTGCCAGTAGTCAACGTCCGGGACAGGGAAATTACAGCACAGATACGCAGTATTTT. Its translation: CASSQRPGQGNYSTDTQYF.

The chain joins TRBV28 to TRBJ2-7; 7 nucleotides line up with TRBD1. Germline assignment: CDR1 MDHEN and CDR2 SYDVKM. V trimming: 10 bases; J trimming: 4 bases; junction bases outside the gene matches: 10. This CDR3 region has 13 residues. CDR3 protein: CATIDRARYEQYF. The CDR3 nucleotides read TGTGCCACCATAGACAGGGCACGGTACGAGCAGTACTTC.

The rearrangement joins TRBV27 to TRBJ2-7; TRBD1 might be the D (5 bases). V was clipped by 4 bases and J by 2 bases, with 9 bases between them. Germline CDR1 reads MNHEY; CDR2 reads SMNVEV (reference sequence). This CDR3 comprises 13 residues. As DNA, the CDR3 is TGTGCCAGCAGTTCAGGGCCAGCCTACGAGCAGTACTTC. This codes for CASSSGPAYEQYF.

This sequence joins TRBV27 and TRBJ2-7; 15 positions match TRBD2. The trim removed 0 bases at V and 1 base at J, leaving 1 base unmatched. The CDR3 has 17 amino acids. Germline assignment: CDR1 MNHEY and CDR2 SMNVEV (reference sequence). CDR3 amino acids: CASSLSGTSGRSYEQYF. In nucleotides, the CDR3 is TGTGCCAGCAGTTTATCCGGGACTAGCGGGAGGTCCTACGAGCAGTACTTC.

The rearrangement links TRBV25-1 to TRBJ1-2; the D is unclear. Trimming cost V 3 bases and J 4 bases, with 15 bases left between them. Germline lookup yields CDR1 MGHDK and CDR2 SYGVNS. This CDR3 contains 15 residues. The CDR3 loop reads CASSETGESGYGYTF. CDR3 nucleotide sequence: TGTGCCAGCAGTGAGACCGGGGAATCTGGCTATGGCTACACCTTC.

V usage is TRBV5-1 and J usage is TRBJ2-5; 9 bases agree with TRBD1. The CDR3 has 18 residues. CDR1 and CDR2 (germline): SGHRS, YFSETQ. V was pared by 0 bases and J by 1 base, with 10 bases of the junction left unmatched. CDR3 nucleotides: TGCGCCAGCAGCTTGGGGACAGGGGCCCCCTACCCCCAAGAGACCCAGTACTTC. This gives the protein CASSLGTGAPYPQETQYF.

This chain links TRBV27 with TRBJ2-3, with 7 bases identical to TRBD2. J gave up 2 bases and V 2 bases, and 10 bases lay outside the gene matches. The CDR3 loop spans 17 amino acids. Per germline, CDR1 MNHEY and CDR2 SMNVEV (reference sequence). The CDR3 protein is CASSLGGLPSYTDTQYF. Written as DNA, the CDR3 is TGTGCCAGCAGTTTAGGGGGACTACCTTCGTACACAGATACGCAGTATTTT.

This chain connects TRBV6-5 to TRBJ2-7; 8 bases fit TRBD2. This CDR3 contains 14 residues. Germline V gene data show CDR1 as MNHEY and CDR2 as SVGAGI. The V segment lost 5 bases and the J segment 3 bases; nucleotides outside the gene matches: 6. CDR3 bases: TGTGCCAGCAGTACCGCGGGGGGCCTCTACGAGCAGTACTTC. Protein sequence: CASSTAGGLYEQYF.

The chain is built from TRBV27 and TRBJ1-1, with 10 bases matching TRBD1. CDR3 length: 16 amino acids. V shed 6 bases and J 0 bases; nucleotides not matched to a gene: 7. Germline V gene data show CDR1 as MNHEY and CDR2 as SMNVEV (reference sequence). CDR3 sequence: CASRTPGQGMNTEAFF. CDR3 coding DNA: TGTGCCAGCAGAACCCCGGGACAGGGGATGAACACTGAAGCTTTCTTT.

V usage is TRBV25-1 and J usage is TRBJ1-5; unclear D gene. This CDR3 comprises 14 residues. The V end was cut by 6 bases, the J end by 1 base, with 10 bases between. Germline lookup yields CDR1 MGHDK and CDR2 SYGVNS. CDR3 coding DNA: TGTGCCAGCAGCCATCCGGGAAGCAATCAGCCCCAGCATTTT. It specifies CASSHPGSNQPQHF.

CDR3 bases: TGTGCCACCAGCAGAGGGCTAGCGGGGAGGTACCAAGAGACCCAGTACTTC. Protein product: CATSRGLAGRYQETQYF. V gene TRBV15 combines with J gene TRBJ2-5; TRBD2 matches 9 bases. Per the germline V gene, CDR1 is LNHNV and CDR2 is YYDKDF (reference sequence). V was pared by 1 base and J by 0 bases, with 6 bases of the junction left unmatched. The CDR3 covers 17 residues.

The V gene is TRBV5-4, the J gene TRBJ2-3, with 11 positions matching TRBD1. The CDR3 runs 14 residues. CDR1 SGHNT and CDR2 YYREEE come from the germline V gene (reference sequence). Trimming took 3 bases from V and 6 from J; bases not matched to a gene: 3. The CDR3 DNA is TGTGCCAGCAGCTACCGGGACAGGGGGGATACGCAGTATTTT. Amino acids: CASSYRDRGDTQYF.

This clone was observed a single time. This chain connects TRBV27 to TRBJ2-1; D is perhaps TRBD2 (6 bases). The CDR3 is 14 amino acids. The germline CDR1 and CDR2 sequences are MNHEY and SMNVEV (reference sequence). V shed 2 bases and J shed 10 bases, with 15 bases lying between them. The CDR3 nucleotides are TGTGCCAGCAGTTTACCCGGGGGACTGCAGGAGCAGTTCTTC. It codes for CASSLPGGLQEQFF.

The chain combines TRBV5-1 with TRBJ1-2; tentative D call: TRBD1 (6 bases). The CDR3 contains 14 residues. The ends were cut back, 2 bases at V and 3 bases at J, with 11 bases in the middle. Germline V gives CDR1 SGHRS, CDR2 YFSETQ. The CDR3 is CASSFTRGYYGYTF. CDR3 DNA: TGCGCCAGCAGCTTTACCAGGGGATACTATGGCTACACCTTC.

The genes are TRBV7-2 and TRBJ2-7; D unclear. Germline V gene sequence: CDR1 SGHTA, CDR2 FQGNSA. V lost 7 bases to trimming and J lost 5 bases, with 18 bases between them. This CDR3 is built from 14 residues. Here the CDR3 reads CASTSRLSSDEQYF. CDR3 sequence (DNA): TGTGCCAGCACGTCCCGACTGAGTTCGGACGAGCAGTACTTC.

The chain joins TRBV9 to TRBJ2-1; possibly TRBD1 for D (6 bases). This CDR3 spans 15 amino acids. Trimming took 1 base from V and 4 from J, leaving 12 bases between them. Germline lookup yields CDR1 SGDLS and CDR2 YYNGEE. In DNA form, the CDR3 reads TGTGCCAGCAGCGTATCCGGGACATATTACAATGAGCAGTTCTTC. Translating it yields CASSVSGTYYNEQFF.

The chain recombines TRBV9 with TRBJ2-1, with TRBD2 matching over 12 bases. V was clipped by 6 bases and J by 9 bases; unmatched bases: 7. Germline V CDR1 and CDR2: SGDLS, YYNGEE. This CDR3 has 14 residues. The CDR3 here is CASTRLAGDGEQFF. CDR3 coding DNA: TGTGCCAGCACCCGACTAGCGGGAGACGGTGAGCAGTTCTTC.